Below are 5 T cell receptor beta chains sequenced from a single sample in a study of CD8 T cells in Susac syndrome. Random hexamers served to reverse transcribe roughly 0.5 to 1 ug RNA. Each CDR3 protein gets one entry after TCRdb re-called the immunoSEQ multiplex PCR reads with MiXCR. The sample gives 100,000 to 150,000 distinct CDR3 sequences, just over 90% of which show up once; roughly 0.32% is in the top ten. The sample taken for sequencing was CD8+ T cells from PBMCs. These TCRs come from a human donor with multiple sclerosis.

Notes on this clonotype: Mismatch with germline at one junction end may stem from a read error. V is TRBV7-9 and J is TRBJ2-7, with D perhaps TRBD1 (6 bases). Germline CDR1 SEHNR, CDR2 FQNEAQ (reference sequence). The CDR3 has 14 amino acids. The CDR3 is CASSHEDSSYEQHF. The DNA for the CDR3 is TGTGCCAGCAGCCACGAGGACAGCTCCTACGAGCAGCACTTC. The full variable domain, completed using reference TRBV7-9 and TRBJ2-7, is DTGVSQNPRHKITKRGQNVTFRCDPISEHNRLYWYRQTLGQGPEFLTYFQNEAQLEKSRLLSDRFSAERPKGSFSTLEIQRTEQGDSAMYLCASSHEDSSYEQHFGPGTRLTVT.

The chain joins TRBV4-1 to TRBJ2-7; D is unresolved. V was cut by 4 bases and J by 5 bases, with 12 bases left in between. Germline V gene data show CDR1 as MGHRA and CDR2 as YSYEKL. CDR3 size: 13 residues. The CDR3 reads CASSPEIAHEQYV. The CDR3 DNA reads as TGCGCCAGCAGCCCGGAGATCGCCCACGAGCAGTACGTC.

The genes are TRBV19 and TRBJ2-2, with D unresolved. The CDR3 totals 10 residues. V lost 6 bases and J 8 bases, leaving 4 bases between the germline ends. Per germline, CDR1 LNHDA and CDR2 SQIVND (reference sequence). CDR3 amino acids: CASREGELFF. The DNA for the CDR3 is TGTGCCAGTAGAGAGGGGGAGCTGTTTTTT.

This clonotype was picked up one time. The chain combines TRBV5-6 with TRBJ1-5; 9 nucleotides agree with TRBD1. This CDR3 contains 16 residues. The germline V gene has CDR1 SGHDT and CDR2 YYEEEE. After removal of 3 bases from V and 3 bases from J, the junction contained 7 bases not matched to a gene. The CDR3 DNA sequence: TGTGCCAGCAGCTCCGCGGACAGGGGATTCAATCAGCCCCAGCATTTT. Protein product: CASSSADRGFNQPQHF.

J is TRBJ2-7 and V is TRBV3-1; 7 nucleotides align to TRBD2. This CDR3 comprises 16 residues. V shed 4 bases and J 2 bases; nucleotides not matched to a gene: 11. Germline V gene sequence: CDR1 LGHDT, CDR2 YNNKEL (reference sequence). The CDR3 here is CASSPEGRGVPYEQYF. CDR3 DNA: TGTGCCAGCAGCCCCGAAGGGAGGGGAGTCCCCTACGAGCAGTACTTC.